The clone carrying this TCR beta chain was detected a few times. What it binds is not known. The record originates from a study of Graves' ophthalmopathy and Graves' hyperthyroidism. Amplified TCR beta CDR3 regions were obtained using RNA transcripts as template. Amplification began with first-round RT-PCR using HTBI primers, then second-round multiplex PCR was performed. TCRdb redid the calling of the multiplex PCR reads with MiXCR, one entry per CDR3 protein. Of about 620,000 distinct CDR3 sequences listed, 22% are singletons. Recruitment covered hyperthyroidism patients aged 18 to 65 whose new diagnosis was of under 2 months' duration. Diagnosis was based on clinical symptoms, serum thyroxine, TRAb, thyroid ultrasound and orbital computed tomography. Study results and limitations: Cross-validated, the 13-signature model showed 87.88%/81.08% sensitivity/specificity, and 80%/75% in the test set.

The specimen was peripheral blood. This clonotype originated in a woman aged 18 to 35 with stable Graves' hyperthyroidism. Some clones in this sample may be carry-over from other donors' samples.

The CDR3 nucleotides read TGTGCCAGCAGCTTAGGAGGGTTAACAACTGAAGCTTTCTTT. Translating gives CASSLGGLTTEAFF. This chain uses TRBV11-2 with TRBJ1-1; no definite D call. The CDR3 has 14 residues. Germline loops: CDR1 SGHAT, CDR2 FQNNGV. The V end was cut by 1 base, the J end by 5 bases, with 11 bases between. The variable domain in full, completed from reference TRBV11-2 and TRBJ1-1, reads EAGVAQSPRYKIIEKRQSVAFWCNPISGHATLYWYQQILGQGPKLLIQFQNNGVVDDSQLPKDRFSAERLKGVDSTLKIQPAKLEDSAVYLCASSLGGLTTEAFFGQGTRLTVV.